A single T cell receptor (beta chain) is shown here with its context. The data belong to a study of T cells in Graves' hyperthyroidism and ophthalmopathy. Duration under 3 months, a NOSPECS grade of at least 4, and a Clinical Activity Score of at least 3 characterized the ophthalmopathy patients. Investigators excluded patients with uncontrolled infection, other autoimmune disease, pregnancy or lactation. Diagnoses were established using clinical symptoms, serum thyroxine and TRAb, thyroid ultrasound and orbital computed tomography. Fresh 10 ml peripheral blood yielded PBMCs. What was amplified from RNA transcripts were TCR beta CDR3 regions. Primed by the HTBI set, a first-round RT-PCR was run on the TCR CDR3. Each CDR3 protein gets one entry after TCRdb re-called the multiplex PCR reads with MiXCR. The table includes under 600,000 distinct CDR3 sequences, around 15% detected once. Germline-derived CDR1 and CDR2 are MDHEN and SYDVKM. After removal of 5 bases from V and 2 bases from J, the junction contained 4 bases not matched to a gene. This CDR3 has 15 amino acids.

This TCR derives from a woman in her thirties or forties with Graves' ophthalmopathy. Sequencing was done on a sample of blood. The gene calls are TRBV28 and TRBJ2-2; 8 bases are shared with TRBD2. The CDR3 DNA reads TGTGCCAGCAGTAGAAGCGGGAGCAACACCGGGGAGCTGTTTTTT. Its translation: CASSRSGSNTGELFF.